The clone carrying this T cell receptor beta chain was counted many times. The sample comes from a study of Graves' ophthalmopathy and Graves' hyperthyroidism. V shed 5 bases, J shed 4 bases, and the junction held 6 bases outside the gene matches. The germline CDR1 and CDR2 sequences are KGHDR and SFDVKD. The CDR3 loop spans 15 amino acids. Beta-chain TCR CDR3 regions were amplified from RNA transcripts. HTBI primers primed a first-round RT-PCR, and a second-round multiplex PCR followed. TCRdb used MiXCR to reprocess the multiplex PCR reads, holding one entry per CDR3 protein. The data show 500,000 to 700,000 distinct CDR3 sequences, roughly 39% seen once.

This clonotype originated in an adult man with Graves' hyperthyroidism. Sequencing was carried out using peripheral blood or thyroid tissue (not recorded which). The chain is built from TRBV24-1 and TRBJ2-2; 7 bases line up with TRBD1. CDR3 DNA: TGTGCCACCAGTGCCCAGACAGGGTTCACCGGGGAGCTGTTTTTT. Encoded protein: CATSAQTGFTGELFF.